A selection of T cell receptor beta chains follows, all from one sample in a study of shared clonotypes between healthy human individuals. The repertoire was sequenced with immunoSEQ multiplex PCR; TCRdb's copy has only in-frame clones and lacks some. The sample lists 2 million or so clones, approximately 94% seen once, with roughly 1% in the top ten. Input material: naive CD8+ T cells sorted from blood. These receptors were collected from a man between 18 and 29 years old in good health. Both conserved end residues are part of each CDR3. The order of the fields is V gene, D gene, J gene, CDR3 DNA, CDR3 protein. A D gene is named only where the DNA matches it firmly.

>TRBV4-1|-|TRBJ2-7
TGCGCCAGCAGCCAAGATAGGGCAAGCGAGCAGTACTTC
CASSQDRASEQYF
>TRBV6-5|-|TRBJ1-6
TGTGCCAGCACCGGGGGGGGGAATTCACCCCTCCACTTT
CASTGGGNSPLHF
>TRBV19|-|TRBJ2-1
TGTGCCAGTAGTTTAGACCAGAGCTCCTACAATGAGCAGTTCTTC
CASSLDQSSYNEQFF
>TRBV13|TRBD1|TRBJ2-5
TGTGCCAGCAGTGTTTGGACAGGGGAAGAGACCCAGTACTTC
CASSVWTGEETQYF
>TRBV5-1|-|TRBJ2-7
TGCGCCAGCAGCCCTCAAACGGGCAGGGTGGCCGAGCAGTACTTC
CASSPQTGRVAEQYF
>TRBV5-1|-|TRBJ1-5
TGCGCCAGCGGCTCGGACGGCGGGCAGCCCCAGCATTTT
CASGSDGGQPQHF
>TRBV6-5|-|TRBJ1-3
TGTGCCAGCACCTCTGACTCTGGAAACACCATATATTTT
CASTSDSGNTIYF
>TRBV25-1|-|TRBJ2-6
TGTGCCAGCAGCCCAGAACTGGAGGGCGGGGCCAACGTCCTGACTTTC
CASSPELEGGANVLTF
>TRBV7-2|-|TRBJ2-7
TGTGCCAGCAGACGGGGGGCCTGGGAGCAGTACTTC
CASRRGAWEQYF
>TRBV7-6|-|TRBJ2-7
TGTGCCAGCAGCTCACCGATTAGCTCCTACGAGCAGTACTTC
CASSSPISSYEQYF
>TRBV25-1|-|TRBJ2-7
TGTGCCAGCAGTGAAGGACAGACCGAGCAGTACTTC
CASSEGQTEQYF
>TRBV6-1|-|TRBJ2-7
TGTGCCAGCAGTTTTATTGGTGGGGGGACCTACGAGCAGTACTTC
CASSFIGGGTYEQYF
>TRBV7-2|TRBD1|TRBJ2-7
TGTGCCAGCAGCCCTACAGGGGTTGACTACGAGCAGTACTTC
CASSPTGVDYEQYF
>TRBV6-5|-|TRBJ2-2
TGTGCCAGCAGTTTACAGGGCCCGAACACCGGGGAGCTGTTTTTT
CASSLQGPNTGELFF
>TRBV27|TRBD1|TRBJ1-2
TGTGCCAGCAGTTTCGGAGCAGGGGGCGATGGCTACACCTTC
CASSFGAGGDGYTF
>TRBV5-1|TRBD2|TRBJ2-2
TGCGCCAGCAGCTTACGGGTTGCGGGAGAGCGGGGCACCGGGGAGCTGTTTTTT
CASSLRVAGERGTGELFF
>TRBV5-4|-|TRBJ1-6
TGTGCCAGCAGCTTCTCCTATTCCATTAGGGGGGGATCACCCCTCCACTTT
CASSFSYSIRGGSPLHF
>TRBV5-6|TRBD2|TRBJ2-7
TGTGCCAGCAGCCCCGTAGCGGGAGGGCCACTCTACGAGCAGTACTTC
CASSPVAGGPLYEQYF
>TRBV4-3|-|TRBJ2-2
TGCGCCAGCAGCCAAGCCCTCGGAACCGGGGAGCTGTTTTTT
CASSQALGTGELFF